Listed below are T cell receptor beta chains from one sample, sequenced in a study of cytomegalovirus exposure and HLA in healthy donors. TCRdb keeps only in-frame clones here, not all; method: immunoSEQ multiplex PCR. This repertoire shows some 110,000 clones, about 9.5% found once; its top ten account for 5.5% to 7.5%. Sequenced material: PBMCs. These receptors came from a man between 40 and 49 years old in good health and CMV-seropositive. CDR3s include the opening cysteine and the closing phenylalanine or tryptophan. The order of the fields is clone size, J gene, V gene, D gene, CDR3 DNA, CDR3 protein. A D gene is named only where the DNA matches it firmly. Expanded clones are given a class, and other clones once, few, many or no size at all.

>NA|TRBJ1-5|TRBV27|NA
TGTGCCAGCACTTTGACGGGGAATCGCAATCAGCCCCAGCATTTT
CASTLTGNRNQPQHF
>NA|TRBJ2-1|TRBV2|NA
TGTGCCAGCAGTGAGATTAGGTCTGGAGAGGGAGATAGGTCCAATGAGCAGTTCTTC
CASSEIRSGEGDRSNEQFF
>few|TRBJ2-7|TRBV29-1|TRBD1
TGCAGCGTCGAGGGACAGTGGAACTCCTACGAGCAGTACTTC
CSVEGQWNSYEQYF
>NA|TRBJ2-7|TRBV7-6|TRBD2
TGTGCCAGCACCCCGGAGGCGGGGGGCTACGAGCAGTACTTC
CASTPEAGGYEQYF
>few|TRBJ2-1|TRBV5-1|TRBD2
TGCGCCAGCAGCTTGGGGGGGGGAAGTACTACTGAGCAGTTCTTC
CASSLGGGSTTEQFF
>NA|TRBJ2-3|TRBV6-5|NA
TGTGCCAGCAGTTCCGACAGGAGATTTAGCACAGATACGCAGTATTTT
CASSSDRRFSTDTQYF
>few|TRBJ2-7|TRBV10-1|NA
TGCGCCAGCAGCGCCGCGCGGGGCTCCTACGAGCAGTACTTC
CASSAARGSYEQYF
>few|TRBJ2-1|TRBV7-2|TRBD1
TGTGCCAGCAGTACCCGGGGGACAGGGAGAGATGAGCAGTTCTTC
CASSTRGTGRDEQFF
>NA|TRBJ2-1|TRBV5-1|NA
TGCGCCAGCAGCTTGTCTAGCCAGAGCTCCTACAATGAGCAGTTCTTC
CASSLSSQSSYNEQFF
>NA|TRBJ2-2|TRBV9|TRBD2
TGTGCCAGCGGCACACTAGCGGGGAACACCGGGGAGCTGTTTTTT
CASGTLAGNTGELFF
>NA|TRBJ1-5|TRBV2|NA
TGTGCCAGCAGGAATGAAGGGGATAATAAGCCCCAGCATTTT
CASRNEGDNKPQHF
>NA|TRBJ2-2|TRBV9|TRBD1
TGTGCCAGCGGAGGGACAGGGGGTACCGGGGAGCTGTTTTTT
CASGGTGGTGELFF
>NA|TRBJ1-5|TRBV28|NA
TGTGCCAGCAGTTTATATCCTCAACTGAGAAATCAGCCCCAGCATTTT
CASSLYPQLRNQPQHF
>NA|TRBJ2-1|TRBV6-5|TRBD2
TGTGCCAGCAGTTACTCGTGGGGGGGTGAGCAGTTCTTC
CASSYSWGGEQFF
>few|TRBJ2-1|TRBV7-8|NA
TGTGCCAGCAGCTGGCGGGAACATGAGCAGTTCTTC
CASSWREHEQFF
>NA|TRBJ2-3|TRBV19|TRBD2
TGTGCCAGTAGTATGGTTTCTCCGGGGGGTACGCAGTATTTT
CASSMVSPGGTQYF
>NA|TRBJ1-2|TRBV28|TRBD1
TGTGCCAGCAGCCCTAGACAGGGGGCGGCCGATGGCTACACCTTC
CASSPRQGAADGYTF
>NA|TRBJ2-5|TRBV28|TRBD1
TGTGCCAGCAGTACGCCCGCGGGACAGGGCATGGAGACCCAGTACTTC
CASSTPAGQGMETQYF
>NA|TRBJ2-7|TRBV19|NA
TGTGCCAGTAGTATAATACAGGGCCATCCCTACGAGCAGTACTTC
CASSIIQGHPYEQYF
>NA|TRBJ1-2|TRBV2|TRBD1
TGTGCCAGCAGGGGGACAGGGGGATTTAACTATGGCTACACCTTC
CASRGTGGFNYGYTF
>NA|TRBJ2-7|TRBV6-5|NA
TGTGCCAGCAGACGTAGCGACAGGTACGACGAGCAGTACTTC
CASRRSDRYDEQYF
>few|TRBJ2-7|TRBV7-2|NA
TGTGCCAGCAGCTTAAATAGGGGGATCGAGCAGTACTTC
CASSLNRGIEQYF
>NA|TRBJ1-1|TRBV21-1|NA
TGTGCCAGCAGCAAAGATCAGAAAATGAACACTGAAGCTTTCTTT
CASSKDQKMNTEAFF
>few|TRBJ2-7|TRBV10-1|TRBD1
TGCGCCAGCAGCCAGGTTCCGGGACAGACGAACGAGCAGTACTTC
CASSQVPGQTNEQYF
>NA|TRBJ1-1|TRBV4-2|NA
TGTGCCAGCAGCCAAGAACCGGGTACGAACACTGAAGCTTTCTTT
CASSQEPGTNTEAFF
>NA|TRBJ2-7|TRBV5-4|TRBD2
TGTGCCAGCAGCTTTGGGACTAGCAGTTACGAGCAGTACTTC
CASSFGTSSYEQYF
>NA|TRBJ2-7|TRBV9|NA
TGTGCCAGCAGCTCCCCAGGCTACGAGCAGTACTTC
CASSSPGYEQYF
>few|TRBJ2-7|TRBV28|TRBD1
TGTGCCAGCAGTTTATTGGGGACAGGGACCTCCTACGAGCAGTACTTC
CASSLLGTGTSYEQYF
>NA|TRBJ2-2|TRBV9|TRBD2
TGTGCCAGCACCGGGACTAGCGCCCCCGGGGAGCTGTTTTTT
CASTGTSAPGELFF
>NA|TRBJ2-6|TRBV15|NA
TGTGCCACCAGCAGTACTGGGCCCCTTGGCTCTGGGGCCAACGTCCTGACTTTC
CATSSTGPLGSGANVLTF
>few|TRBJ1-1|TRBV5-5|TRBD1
TGTGCCAGCAGCCGGACAGGGAGGGGGGACCTTGTTGAAGCTTTCTTT
CASSRTGRGDLVEAFF
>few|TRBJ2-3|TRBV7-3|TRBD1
TGTGCCAGCAGCGCAATATCAGGGGGGACAGGGGAGCTTGATACGCAGTATTTT
CASSAISGGTGELDTQYF
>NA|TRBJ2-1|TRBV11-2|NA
TGTGCCAGCAGCCCTATCGTCCCCGTAAGGGGCAATGAGCAGTTCTTC
CASSPIVPVRGNEQFF
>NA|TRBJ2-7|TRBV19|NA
TGTGCCAAGCAGGGTGCCCCCTACGAGCAGTACTTC
CAKQGAPYEQYF
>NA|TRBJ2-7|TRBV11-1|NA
TGTGCCAGCAGCTTCTCGGGACATTCCTACGAGCAGTACTTC
CASSFSGHSYEQYF
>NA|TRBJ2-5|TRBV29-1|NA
TGCAGCGTTGAGAAAGGCGGGATACAGACCCAGTACTTC
CSVEKGGIQTQYF
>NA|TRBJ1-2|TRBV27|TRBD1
TGTGCCAGCAGTTCTACGACCGGGACAGGCCCTAATACTAACTATGGCTACACCTTC
CASSSTTGTGPNTNYGYTF
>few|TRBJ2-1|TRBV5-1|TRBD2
TGCGCCAGCAATATCCTAGCGGGAGAGGGTGAGCAGTTCTTC
CASNILAGEGEQFF
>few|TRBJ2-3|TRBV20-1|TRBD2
TGCAGTGCCCCGGGGGGAGATACGCAGTATTTT
CSAPGGDTQYF
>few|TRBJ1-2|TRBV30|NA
TGTGCCTGCCGAGGGGGAAAACTTGGCTACACCTTC
CACRGGKLGYTF
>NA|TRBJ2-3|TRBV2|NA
TGTGCCAGCAGTGACCTAGTAATAACAGATACGCAGTATTTT
CASSDLVITDTQYF
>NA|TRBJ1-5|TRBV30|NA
TGTGCCTGGAGTGTTAGTTTGGACATCCCTAGCAATCAGCCCCAGCATTTT
CAWSVSLDIPSNQPQHF
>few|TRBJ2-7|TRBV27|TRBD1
TGTGCCAGCAGTTTACGGCAGGGGGCCTACGAGCAGTACTTC
CASSLRQGAYEQYF
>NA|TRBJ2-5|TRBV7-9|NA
TGTGCCAGCAGCTTAGAAAGGGTGAGGGAGAAAGAGACCCAGTACTTC
CASSLERVREKETQYF
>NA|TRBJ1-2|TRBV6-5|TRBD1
TGTGCCAGCAGTACAGGGGTGACCTATGGCTACACCTTC
CASSTGVTYGYTF
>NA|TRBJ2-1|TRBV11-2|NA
TGTGCCAGCAGCCCTGGGACTTTTCAGTTCTTC
CASSPGTFQFF
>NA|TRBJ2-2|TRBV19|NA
TGTGCCAGTAGTATAGTCGGGTGGCTAGCGAACACCGGGGAGCTGTTTTTT
CASSIVGWLANTGELFF
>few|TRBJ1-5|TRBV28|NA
TGTGCCAGCAGTTTAGGAGGCATGTCAAAGGTGCAGCCCCAGCATTTT
CASSLGGMSKVQPQHF
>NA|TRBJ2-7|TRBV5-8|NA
TGTGCCAGCAGCTTGGCGAGGTGGACTTTTTACGAGCAGTACTTC
CASSLARWTFYEQYF
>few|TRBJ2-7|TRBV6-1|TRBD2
TGTGCCAGCAGTGCCCTAGCGGGAGAGTACTACGAGCAGTACTTC
CASSALAGEYYEQYF
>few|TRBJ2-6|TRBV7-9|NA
TGTGCCACCTCGGGCGGGGCCAGCTCTGGGGCCAACGTCCTGACTTTC
CATSGGASSGANVLTF
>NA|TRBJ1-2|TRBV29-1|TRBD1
TGCAGCGTCGGGGCGGGACAGTGGTCTGGCTACACCTTC
CSVGAGQWSGYTF
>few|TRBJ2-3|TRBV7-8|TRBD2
TGTGCCAGCAGCTTAGAGCGGGGTGGCCCAAACACAGATACGCAGTATTTT
CASSLERGGPNTDTQYF
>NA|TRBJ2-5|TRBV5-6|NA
TGTGCCAGCAGCTTAAAAGGGAGAGAGACCCAGTACTTC
CASSLKGRETQYF
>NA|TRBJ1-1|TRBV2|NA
TGTGCCAGCAGAGGGCAAACAGGACGAAACCCTGAAGCTTTCTTT
CASRGQTGRNPEAFF
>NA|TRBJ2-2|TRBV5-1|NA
TGCGCCAGCAGCAACAGAGAAACGAACACCGGGGAGCTGTTTTTT
CASSNRETNTGELFF
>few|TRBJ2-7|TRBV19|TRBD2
TGTGCCAGTAGTGACCCGGGACTATCCTACGAGCAGTACTTC
CASSDPGLSYEQYF